This T cell receptor beta chain was observed in a study of T cell responses to AZD1222 COVID-19 vaccine. On this clone itself: Its antigen is unknown.

Germline loops: CDR1 SGDLS, CDR2 YYNGEE. This CDR3 contains 15 residues. The J segment lost 2 bases and the V segment lost 4 bases, leaving 8 bases of the junction unmatched. Produced via immunoSEQ multiplex PCR; TCRdb's table is partial and in-frame only. The sample yields some 180,000 clones, approximately 86% seen once. Study observations and caveats: Unmutated variant regions are reportedly the target of nearly half of TCRs that are spike-specific. Repertoires were obtained only post-peak T cell response.

The TCR sequence derives from an adult in good health. This sequence joins TRBV9 and TRBJ2-7; 8 bases match TRBD1. This specimen consisted of peripheral blood, obtained on day 0 of AZD1222 vaccination. This CDR3 reads CASSPVPGQAYEQYF. For the CDR3, the DNA is TGTGCCAGCAGCCCGGTACCGGGACAGGCCTACGAGCAGTACTTC.